The 18 T cell receptor beta chains below all came from one sample that was sequenced in a study of Ad26.COV2.S vaccination and SARS-CoV-2 variants. The treatment was: 19 received Ad26.COV2.S at low or high dose, single or two shots; about 5 received placebo; per-sample allocation not given. Day 63 after the first injection of vaccine or placebo was the sampling time. Assay: immunoSEQ multiplex PCR; the TCRdb copy retains only in-frame clones and omits some. The sample shows roughly 350,000 clones, about 85% of them seen only once. The sample in question was peripheral blood, obtained in a trial of Ad26.COV2.S vaccine versus placebo. The receptor source for this set is a person aged 18-60 years who received the Ad26.COV2.S COVID-19 vaccine or a placebo.

The chain joins TRBV7-3 to TRBJ2-7; 12 bases agree with TRBD1. The CDR3 loop spans 16 amino acids. Looked up from germline, CDR1 is SGHTA and CDR2 is FQGTGA. V trimming: 5 bases; J trimming: 5 bases; junction bases outside the gene matches: 10. In DNA, the CDR3 is TGTGCCAGCAGCGCCTTAGGGGGACAGGGGGCTCACGAGCAGTACTTC. It yields the protein CASSALGGQGAHEQYF.

This clone came up once. The chain joins TRBV6-5 to TRBJ2-3; no definite D call. CDR1 and CDR2 from the germline V gene are MNHEY and SVGAGI. V lost 7 bases, J lost 11 bases, and 16 bases lay in between. CDR3 length: 12 residues. The CDR3 DNA follows: TGTGCCAGCACCAAACGGCCCCCACAGCAGTATTTT. This gives the protein CASTKRPPQQYF.

This sequence joins TRBV7-9 and TRBJ2-3; possible D gene TRBD1, 5 bases. CDR3 length: 17 residues. The germline gives CDR1 SEHNR, CDR2 FQNEAQ (reference sequence). The V end was cut by 4 bases, the J end by 2 bases, with 19 bases between. For the CDR3, the DNA is TGTGCCAGCAGCTCCACTCTCTGGGGCCGACTCACAGATACGCAGTATTTT. Translating it yields CASSSTLWGRLTDTQYF.

The chain employs TRBV15 and TRBJ1-5; the match to TRBD1 covers 11 bases. The CDR3 totals 17 residues. Germline V gives CDR1 LNHNV, CDR2 YYDKDF (reference sequence). V lost 2 bases to trimming and J lost 4 bases; unmatched junction nucleotides: 7. This CDR3 is CATSRSRDRGLNQPQHF. Here the CDR3 DNA reads TGTGCCACCAGCAGATCGCGGGACAGGGGGTTGAATCAGCCCCAGCATTTT.

V is TRBV11-2 and J is TRBJ2-7; a weak D match, TRBD2 (5 bases). Deletions cut 3 bases from V and 6 bases from J, with 15 bases between. The CDR3 is 14 amino acids. Germline CDR1 SGHAT, CDR2 FQNNGV. CDR3: CASSFGDKLGEQYF. CDR3 in DNA: TGTGCCAGCAGCTTCGGGGATAAGTTAGGCGAGCAGTACTTC.

As concerns this clone: Other nucleotide sequences from this sample produce the same CDR3. The chain has TRBV5-1 and TRBJ1-2, with TRBD1 identical over 8 bases. The J segment lost 2 bases and the V segment lost 4 bases, leaving 4 bases of the junction unmatched. This CDR3 has 14 residues. The germline gives CDR1 SGHRS, CDR2 YFSETQ. DNA of the CDR3: TGCGCCAGCAGCCCGGGACAGGCGAACTATGGCTACACCTTC. It codes for CASSPGQANYGYTF.

This chain joins TRBV6-2 or TRBV6-3 and TRBJ2-3; D perhaps matches TRBD1 (6 bases). V was cut by 2 bases and J by 2 bases, with 14 bases left in between. Germline V gives CDR1 MNHEY, CDR2 SVGEGT. This CDR3 is built from 16 residues. CDR3 DNA sequence: TGTGCCAGCAGTTACCACGTCAGGGGCGCCACAGATACGCAGTATTTT. This encodes CASSYHVRGATDTQYF.

This rearrangement joins TRBV30 to TRBJ2-1, with TRBD1 as a possible D gene (5 bases). V was trimmed by 4 bases and J by 0 bases, leaving 13 bases between them. CDR1 is GTSNPN and CDR2 is SVGIG in the germline V gene (reference sequence). The CDR3 contains 15 residues. CDR3: CAWTSTESSYNEQFF. The CDR3 nucleotides are TGTGCCTGGACCTCGACAGAGAGCTCCTACAATGAGCAGTTCTTC. Together with reference TRBV30 and TRBJ2-1, the CDR3 gives the full variable domain: SQTIHQWPATLVQPVGSPLSLECTVEGTSNPNLYWYRQAAGRGLQLLFYSVGIGQISSEVPQNLSASRPQDRQFILSSKKLLLSDSGFYLCAWTSTESSYNEQFFGPGTRLTVL.

Note on this clone: The same CDR3 can be traced to other DNA sequences in this sample. The gene calls are TRBV6-5 and TRBJ1-1; D perhaps matches TRBD1 (5 bases). V shed 0 bases and J shed 6 bases, with 8 bases lying between them. CDR1 MNHEY and CDR2 SVGAGI come from the germline V gene. This CDR3 has 13 residues. CDR3 sequence reads: CASSYSGGAEAFF. The DNA of the CDR3 is TGTGCCAGCAGTTACTCCGGGGGGGCTGAAGCTTTCTTT.

The sample holds a few counts of this clone. The chain joins TRBV7-9 to TRBJ2-1; TRBD2 matches at 13 bases. Germline CDR1 reads SEHNR; CDR2 reads FQNEAQ (reference sequence). V dropped 5 bases and J dropped 5; count of bases not matched to a gene: 6. The CDR3 is 16 residues long. The CDR3 is CASSPGTSGTNNEQFF. In nucleotides, the CDR3 is TGTGCCAGCAGCCCAGGGACTAGCGGGACAAACAATGAGCAGTTCTTC. The whole variable domain, remainder taken from reference TRBV7-9 and TRBJ2-1, is DTGVSQNPRHKITKRGQNVTFRCDPISEHNRLYWYRQTLGQGPEFLTYFQNEAQLEKSRLLSDRFSAERPKGSFSTLEIQRTEQGDSAMYLCASSPGTSGTNNEQFFGPGTRLTVL.

The chain couples TRBV29-1 to TRBJ2-6; D perhaps matches TRBD1 (6 bases). The germline CDR1 and CDR2 sequences are SQVTM and ANQGSEA. The CDR3 is 16 residues long. The V end was cut by 7 bases, the J end by 4 bases, with 20 bases between. The CDR3 DNA sequence: TGCAGCGCCATACAGGGCGACCGAGCCGGGGCCAACGTCCTGACTTTC. Its translation: CSAIQGDRAGANVLTF.

The chain joins TRBV27 to TRBJ1-6; D is unresolved. The CDR3 extends over 12 amino acids. Germline V gives CDR1 MNHEY, CDR2 SMNVEV (reference sequence). Trimming cost V 6 bases and J 11 bases, with 11 bases left between them. Here the CDR3 reads CASSPALAPLHF. The CDR3 DNA sequence: TGTGCCAGCAGCCCCGCCCTGGCACCCCTCCACTTT.

The rearrangement links TRBV5-1 to TRBJ1-1; D unclear. There are 13 residues in the CDR3. The germline gives CDR1 SGHRS, CDR2 YFSETQ. V shed 4 bases and J shed 0 bases, with 7 bases lying between them. The CDR3: CASSSTVNTEAFF. CDR3 sequence (DNA): TGCGCCAGCAGCAGTACAGTGAACACTGAAGCTTTCTTT.

The V call is TRBV12-5, the J call TRBJ1-5; D ambiguous. Trimming left V 1 base short and J 0 bases short, with 10 bases between. The germline CDR1 and CDR2 sequences are LGHNT and FRNRAP. The CDR3 has 16 residues. The CDR3, as DNA: TGTGCTAGTGGTTTGGACCGGACGGTTAGCAATCAGCCCCAGCATTTT. Protein sequence: CASGLDRTVSNQPQHF.

The rearrangement joins TRBV10-3 to TRBJ1-1; TRBD1 agrees at 7 bases. Germline CDR1 is ENHRY and CDR2 is SYGVKD. The CDR3 length is 16 residues. With V trimmed by 6 bases and J by 6 bases, 16 bases remained unmatched. The chain's CDR3 is CAISSPDRVGFSEAFF. The CDR3 coding sequence is TGTGCCATCAGCTCTCCTGACAGGGTAGGTTTCTCTGAAGCTTTCTTT.

V and J are TRBV7-9 and TRBJ2-7; 7 bases map to TRBD1. This CDR3 has 11 residues. Trimming cost V 7 bases and J 6 bases; bases outside gene matches: 3. Germline V gives CDR1 SEHNR, CDR2 FQNEAQ (reference sequence). This CDR3 reads CASTPGGEQYF. The CDR3 nucleotides are TGTGCCAGCACCCCAGGGGGCGAGCAGTACTTC.

This rearrangement joins TRBV7-9 to TRBJ2-7; a weak D match, TRBD1 (6 bases). V gave up 5 bases and J gave up 5 bases, with 22 bases separating them. This CDR3 region has 16 residues. CDR1 and CDR2 (germline): SEHNR, FQNEAQ (reference sequence). CDR3 amino acids: CASSALGAGVVDEQYF. CDR3 in DNA: TGTGCCAGCAGCGCATTGGGGGCAGGGGTGGTCGACGAGCAGTACTTC.

V usage is TRBV9 and J usage is TRBJ1-5; D possibly corresponds to TRBD1 (6 bases). V was shortened by 3 bases and J by 4 bases, with 8 bases between the two germline ends. The germline V gene encodes CDR1 SGDLS and CDR2 YYNGEE. This CDR3 region has 13 residues. The CDR3 nucleotides are TGTGCCAGCAGCGCACAGGGAAATCAGCCCCAGCATTTT. It is translated as CASSAQGNQPQHF.